This T cell receptor (beta chain) originates from a study of blood T cells in healthy people across ages. Study-wide findings and caveats: Diversity of TCR beta per million T cells declined in a roughly linear way with age. Both higher diversity and more naive CD4+ cells marked long-lived donors when set against aged donors.

This CDR3 has 15 residues. Germline CDR1 is SGHAT and CDR2 is FQNNGV. Trimming removed 1 base at V and 5 bases at J, with 12 bases between. This clonotype showed up just a few times. What it binds is not known. Combining a sample-barcoded 5' primer with a J-beta primer mix, a second PCR ran for roughly 7 to 12 cycles. TCRdb recomputed calls from the 5' RACE reads with MiXCR, one row per CDR3 protein. The table has roughly 2 million distinct CDR3 sequences, around 50% seen once. Isolation per sample recovered at least 6 million PBMCs. This TCR came from a middle-aged woman in good health. The chain has TRBV11-2 and TRBJ2-1; no clear D. Sample: blood. The CDR3 here is CASSLVRNGNNEQFF. As DNA, the CDR3 is TGTGCCAGCAGCTTAGTTCGAAACGGTAACAATGAGCAGTTCTTC.